This T cell receptor beta chain was recovered during a study of CD8+ T cells in alopecia areata. The wider study: Treatment of the treated patients consisted of oral tofacitinib, 5 to 10 mg twice daily. Among treated patients, severity was scored by affected scalp area percentage.

General observations from the study: TCRs were shared less clearly across patients than in mice, possibly for HLA-related reasons. Clonality was higher in lesional than normal scalp, especially in alopecia totalis/universalis.

RNA was extracted and reverse transcribed into cDNA as the sequencing template. Clones were sequenced by immunoSEQ multiplex PCR, and TCRdb holds only the in-frame ones, with some missing. This sample has 150,000 to 250,000 clones; 58% occur once, and the top ten carry approximately 5.1%. This clone was recorded a few times. Its antigen is not identified. Treatment given: oral pan-JAK inhibitor, 5-10 mg twice daily. This TCR came from a human donor with alopecia areata. The specimen comprised CD4+ T cells sorted from blood, sampled at week 24, from a patient treated with tofacitinib.

CDR3 DNA sequence: TGTGCCAGCAGCTTAGGGGGGACAGGCCTTTCACCCCTCCACTTT. Translation gives CASSLGGTGLSPLHF. The genes are TRBV7-6 and TRBJ1-6; TRBD1 aligns across 8 bases. The V gene end was trimmed by 1 base and the J gene end by 9 bases; junction bases not matched to a gene: 5. There are 15 residues in the CDR3. Germline V gene data show CDR1 as SGHVS and CDR2 as FNYEAQ.